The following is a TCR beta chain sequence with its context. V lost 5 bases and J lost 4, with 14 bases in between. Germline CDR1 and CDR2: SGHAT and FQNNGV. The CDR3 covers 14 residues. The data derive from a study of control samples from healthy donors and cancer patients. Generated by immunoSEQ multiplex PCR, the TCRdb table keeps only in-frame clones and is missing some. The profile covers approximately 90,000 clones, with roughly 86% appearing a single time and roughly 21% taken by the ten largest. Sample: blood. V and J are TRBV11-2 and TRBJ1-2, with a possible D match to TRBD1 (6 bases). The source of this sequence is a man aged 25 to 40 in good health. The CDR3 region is CASSPDRSLYGYTF. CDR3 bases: TGTGCCAGCAGCCCGGACAGATCCCTCTATGGCTACACCTTC.